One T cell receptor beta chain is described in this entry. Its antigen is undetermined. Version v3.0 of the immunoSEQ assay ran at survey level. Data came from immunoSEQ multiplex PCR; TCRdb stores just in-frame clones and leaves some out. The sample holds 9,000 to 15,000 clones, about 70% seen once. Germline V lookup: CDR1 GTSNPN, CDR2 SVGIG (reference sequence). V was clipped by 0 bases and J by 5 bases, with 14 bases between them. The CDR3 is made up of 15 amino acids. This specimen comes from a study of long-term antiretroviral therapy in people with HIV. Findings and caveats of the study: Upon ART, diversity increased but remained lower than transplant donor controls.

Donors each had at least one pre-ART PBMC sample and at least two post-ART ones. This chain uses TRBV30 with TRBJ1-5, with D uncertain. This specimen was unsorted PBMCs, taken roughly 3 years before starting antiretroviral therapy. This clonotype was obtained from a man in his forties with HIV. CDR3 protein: CAWSVLLGGDQPQHF. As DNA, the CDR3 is TGTGCCTGGAGTGTACTATTGGGCGGAGATCAGCCCCAGCATTTT.